This TCR beta chain was sequenced for a study of somatic mutations in cytotoxic T cells in rheumatoid arthritis. Across the study: Patient blood (around 30 ml EDTA) was collected right after diagnosis, preceding any treatment. Flow sorting at nearly 100% purity was applied to some V beta antibody-stained T-cell populations, which included V beta1+ cells sequenced for TCRB.

TCRdb keeps only in-frame clones here, not all; method: immunoSEQ multiplex PCR. The sample has 27,000 or so clones, around 90% seen once. On this clone: Its cognate antigen is unknown.

Whole-study findings and limits: About an eighth of the roughly 60 patients had a largest CD8+ clone above 20% of CD8+ cells.

V was shortened by 1 base and J by 8 bases, with 8 bases between the two germline ends. This CDR3 has 12 residues. Germline V lookup: CDR1 SGHAT, CDR2 FQNNGV. V and J are TRBV11-2 and TRBJ1-1; D not resolved. Sequencing input: CD8+ T cells sorted from blood. This TCR came from an adult with rheumatoid arthritis. CDR3 protein: CASSLVRAEAFF. The CDR3 DNA follows: TGTGCCAGCAGCTTAGTAAGAGCAGAAGCTTTCTTT. The full variable domain, rest sourced from reference TRBV11-2 and TRBJ1-1, is EAGVAQSPRYKIIEKRQSVAFWCNPISGHATLYWYQQILGQGPKLLIQFQNNGVVDDSQLPKDRFSAERLKGVDSTLKIQPAKLEDSAVYLCASSLVRAEAFFGQGTRLTVV.